This TCR beta chain was profiled in a study of Ad26.COV2.S vaccination and SARS-CoV-2 variants. Losses at the gene ends were 3 bases for V and 6 bases for J; bases not matched to a gene: 5. The CDR3 is made up of 14 amino acids. Germline-derived CDR1 and CDR2 are LNHDA and SQIVND (reference sequence). Sample treatment: around 19 received Ad26.COV2.S at low or high dose, single or two shots; several received placebo; per-sample allocation not given. Samples were taken on day 63 after the first vaccine or placebo injection. Its platform was an Ad26 vector, and its expressed antigen was Wuhan-strain SARS-CoV-2 spike. The table came from immunoSEQ multiplex PCR; TCRdb's copy has only in-frame clones and leaves some out. The table lists almost 400,000 clones, about 89% of them singletons.

The rearrangement uses TRBV19 and TRBJ2-7, with 10 nucleotides matching TRBD2. The source was peripheral blood, collected in a trial of Ad26.COV2.S vaccine versus placebo. The TCR comes from a person aged 18 to 65 who received the Ad26.COV2.S COVID-19 vaccine or a placebo. The CDR3 sequence: CASSMVASGGEQYF. Written as DNA, the CDR3 is TGTGCCAGTAGTATGGTGGCTAGCGGGGGCGAGCAGTACTTC.